This is a list of T cell receptor beta chains from one sample in a study of early T cells in non-severe SARS-CoV-2 infection. TCRdb passed the 5' RACE reads through MiXCR, listing each CDR3 protein once. The sample shows tens of thousands of distinct CDR3 sequences, around an eighth of them seen only once. The source material was whole blood. The receptors here all came from an adult who was a healthcare worker with PCR-confirmed SARS-CoV-2 infection or an uninfected control (not recorded which). The CDR3 runs from the conserved cysteine through the conserved F or W. The D gene is left open where the match is weak. Rows give clone size only sometimes, using once, few, many, or a class for an expanded clone.

d_call	v_call	clone_size	j_call	cdr3_nt	cdr3_aa
-	TRBV7-9	many	TRBJ2-1	TGTGCCAGCAGCGAAGGTCGTACCTTAAGCTCCTACAATGAGCAGTTCTTC	CASSEGRTLSSYNEQFF
-	TRBV9	many	TRBJ1-3	TGTGCCAGCAGCGTAGAGGGGGGAAACACCATATATTTT	CASSVEGGNTIYF
TRBD1	TRBV7-2	many	TRBJ1-5	TGTGCCAGCAGCTTACCGAGCCAGGGGGCGGCGCAGCCCCAGCATTTT	CASSLPSQGAAQPQHF
TRBD1	TRBV2	many	TRBJ2-6	TGTGCCAGCACAGGGTGGGACAGCGTACTTATCGCTGGGGCCAACGTCCTGACTTTC	CASTGWDSVLIAGANVLTF
-	TRBV20-1	-	TRBJ2-4	TGCAGTGCTAGTCTCGCGGACAAAAACATTCAGTACTTC	CSASLADKNIQYF
-	TRBV24-1	-	TRBJ1-1	TGTCCGCGGCGGGACACTGAAGCTTTCTTT	CPRRDTEAFF
TRBD2	TRBV4-2	-	TRBJ2-7	TGTGCCAGCAGCCCCCGCGCCCTAGCGGGAGCCCTGCAGTACTTC	CASSPRALAGALQYF
-	TRBV10-3	few	TRBJ2-3	TGTGCCATCAGTACGGACATGAGCACAGATACGCAGTATTTT	CAISTDMSTDTQYF
-	TRBV20-1	few	TRBJ1-5	TGCAGTGCTAGAGCTGGGGGCCATCAGCCCCAGCATTTT	CSARAGGHQPQHF
TRBD1	TRBV6-6	few	TRBJ2-5	TGTGCCAGCAGACAGCAGAGGACAGGACGAGAAGAGACCCAGTACTTC	CASRQQRTGREETQYF
-	TRBV4-3	few	TRBJ2-2	TGCGCCAGCAGCCAAGAGTTGGTGGCTACCCTGAACACCGGGGAGCTGTTTTTT	CASSQELVATLNTGELFF
-	TRBV9	-	TRBJ2-5	TGTGCCAGCAGCGTAGGGACCCAAGAGACCCAGTACTTC	CASSVGTQETQYF
-	TRBV2	-	TRBJ2-2	TGTGCCAGCAGTGAGACCTCCGATCTAACCGGGGAGCTGTTTTTT	CASSETSDLTGELFF
-	TRBV3-1	few	TRBJ2-5	TGTGCCAGCAGCCAACGGAGCCTGAGAAGCGGAGAGACCCAGTACTTC	CASSQRSLRSGETQYF
TRBD1	TRBV27	few	TRBJ2-7	TGTGCCAGCCCCAGGGACAGGTGCTCCTACGAGCAGTACTTC	CASPRDRCSYEQYF
-	TRBV4-1	-	TRBJ1-1	TGCGCCAGCAGCCCAGGGACGATTAACACTGAAGCTTTCTTT	CASSPGTINTEAFF
-	TRBV6-7	-	TRBJ2-5	TGTGCCAGCAGTTCTGTTCTCGGCGAGGTCCAAGAGACCCAGTACTTC	CASSSVLGEVQETQYF
-	TRBV4-2	few	TRBJ1-5	TGTGCCAGCAGCCACGCGCTTGGGGATCAGCCCCAGCATTTT	CASSHALGDQPQHF
TRBD1	TRBV2	-	TRBJ1-2	TGTGCCAGCAGCAGGGGGGGACAGGGTATTTCTGGCTACACCTTC	CASSRGGQGISGYTF
TRBD2	TRBV3-1	few	TRBJ2-1	TGTGCCAGCAGCCAAGACTTGAGTAGCGGGAGGCAGCAGTTCTTC	CASSQDLSSGRQQFF
-	TRBV28	-	TRBJ1-2	TGTGCCAGCCACTCTCGACAGCACTATGGCTACACCTTC	CASHSRQHYGYTF
-	TRBV29-1	few	TRBJ1-1	TGCAGCGGCCAAGAGAACACTGAAGCTTTCTTT	CSGQENTEAFF
TRBD1	TRBV3-1	many	TRBJ2-3	TGTGCCAGCAGTCGGACAGGGGGTACGCAGTATTTT	CASSRTGGTQYF
-	TRBV19	few	TRBJ2-4	TGTGCCAGTAGGTCCTTGATTCTAGCCAAAAACATTCAGTACTTC	CASRSLILAKNIQYF
-	TRBV20-1	many	TRBJ2-1	TGCAGTGCTAAAAGTAGCCGACTAAGCTCCTACAATGAGCAGTTCTTC	CSAKSSRLSSYNEQFF
-	TRBV11-1	many	TRBJ1-1	TGTGCCAGCAGCTCGGAGTCATGGACAGAAGCTTTCTTT	CASSSESWTEAFF
-	TRBV15	few	TRBJ2-3	TGTGCCACCAGCAGATTGGAGGGAGCAGATACGCAGTATTTT	CATSRLEGADTQYF
TRBD1	TRBV29-1	few	TRBJ2-7	TGCAGCGTTGGTGGGACAGGGGGCTCCTACGAGCAGTACTTC	CSVGGTGGSYEQYF
-	TRBV5-1	few	TRBJ2-2	TGCGCCAGCGGCAACCAACTAGGAAACACCGGGGAGCTGTTTTTT	CASGNQLGNTGELFF
-	TRBV11-3	-	TRBJ2-7	TGTGCCAGCAGCTCCCCGGGGGAAGGTCACGAGCAGTACTTC	CASSSPGEGHEQYF
TRBD2	TRBV29-1	many	TRBJ2-1	TGCAGCGTCCTGGGACTAGCGGGAGGATACAATGAGCAGTTCTTC	CSVLGLAGGYNEQFF
TRBD1	TRBV18	few	TRBJ1-3	TGTGCCAGCTCAGCGACAGGGGAGTTATCTGGAAACACCATATATTTT	CASSATGELSGNTIYF
-	TRBV11-2	-	TRBJ1-1	TGTGCCAGCAGCTTAGACTATCGGCTTGAAGCTTTCTTT	CASSLDYRLEAFF
TRBD2	TRBV2	many	TRBJ2-1	TGTGCCAGCAGGGAAGGTTCTAGCGGGTACAATGAGCAGTTCTTC	CASREGSSGYNEQFF
-	TRBV5-1	-	TRBJ2-1	TGCGCCAGCAGCCGTAAGATAGCGGACAATGAGCAGTTCTTC	CASSRKIADNEQFF
-	TRBV6-6	many	TRBJ1-1	TGTGCCAGCAGTCAATCGTTGGGCACTGAAGCTTTCTTT	CASSQSLGTEAFF
-	TRBV30	-	TRBJ2-1	TGTGCCCTACAGGGGGAGGGGGCCTACAATGAGCAGTTCTTC	CALQGEGAYNEQFF